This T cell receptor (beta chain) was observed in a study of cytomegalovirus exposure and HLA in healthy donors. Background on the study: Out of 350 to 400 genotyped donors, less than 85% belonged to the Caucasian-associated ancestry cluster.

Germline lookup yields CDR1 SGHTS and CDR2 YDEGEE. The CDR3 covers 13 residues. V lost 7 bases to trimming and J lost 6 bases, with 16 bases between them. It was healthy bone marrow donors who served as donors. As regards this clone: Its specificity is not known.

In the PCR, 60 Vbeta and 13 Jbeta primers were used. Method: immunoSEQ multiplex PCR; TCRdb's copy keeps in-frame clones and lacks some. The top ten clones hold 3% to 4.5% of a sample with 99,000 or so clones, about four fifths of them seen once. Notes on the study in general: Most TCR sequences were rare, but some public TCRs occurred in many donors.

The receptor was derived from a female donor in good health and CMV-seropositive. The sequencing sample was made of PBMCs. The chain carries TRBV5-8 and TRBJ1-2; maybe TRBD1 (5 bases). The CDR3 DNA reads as TGTGCCAGCCGTAGACAGTTAAAAGATGGCTACACCTTC. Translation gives CASRRQLKDGYTF.